What follows are 27 T cell receptor beta chains derived from one specimen sequenced in a study of CD8 T cells in Susac syndrome. When the RNA was reverse transcribed, random hexamers were used with an input of roughly 0.5 to 1 ug. TCRdb re-derived calls from the immunoSEQ multiplex PCR reads in MiXCR, one entry per CDR3 protein. Of 110,000 or so distinct CDR3 sequences listed, about nine tenths are singletons. The sample taken for sequencing was CD4+ T cells from PBMCs. The receptors originated from a human donor in good health.

The J gene is TRBJ2-2, the V gene TRBV10-3, with TRBD2 matching 10 bases. Germline-derived CDR1 and CDR2 are ENHRY and SYGVKD. CDR3 length: 17 residues. The junction had 12 bases not matched to a gene; V was cut back by 10 bases and J by 1 base. The CDR3 reads CATREALAGLNTGELFF. The CDR3 DNA follows: TGTGCCACCCGCGAGGCACTAGCGGGGCTGAACACCGGGGAGCTGTTTTTT.

V and J are TRBV20-1 and TRBJ1-5, with D maybe TRBD1 (5 bases). Germline V gene sequence: CDR1 DFQATT, CDR2 SNEGSKA (reference sequence). Trimming removed 4 bases from V and 4 bases from J, with 17 bases in between. The CDR3 length is 15 residues. The CDR3 loop reads CSATSSGTTNQPQHF. CDR3 DNA sequence: TGCAGTGCTACCTCCTCCGGGACGACTAATCAGCCCCAGCATTTT.

The chain carries TRBV5-1 and TRBJ1-1; D remains unclear. Germline CDR1 is SGHRS and CDR2 is YFSETQ. The CDR3 totals 13 residues. V was pared by 6 bases and J by 1 base, with 10 bases between. For the CDR3, the DNA is TGCGCCAGCACCTGGTCGGAGAACACTGAAGCTTTCTTT. Residues: CASTWSENTEAFF.

The rearrangement links TRBV3-1 to TRBJ2-1, with D hard to call. CDR1 is LGHDT, CDR2 YNNKEL, per germline (reference sequence). CDR3 size: 12 residues. V dropped 0 bases and J dropped 11 bases, with 8 bases sitting between them. CDR3 protein: CASSQDLIQQFF. CDR3 bases: TGTGCCAGCAGCCAAGATTTAATTCAGCAGTTCTTC.

This chain joins TRBV2 and TRBJ2-6; no definite D call. The V end lost 6 bases, the J end lost 0 bases, and 12 bases lay between the germline ends. CDR1 is SNHLY, CDR2 FYNNEI, per germline. The CDR3 consists of 16 residues. CDR3 sequence (DNA): TGTGCCAGCAGGGTAGGCTGGAGCTCTGGGGCCAACGTCCTGACTTTC. It encodes CASRVGWSSGANVLTF. Full variable domain (outside the CDR3, taken from reference TRBV2 and TRBJ2-6): EPEVTQTPSHQVTQMGQEVILRCVPISNHLYFYWYRQILGQKVEFLVSFYNNEISEKSEIFDDQFSVERPDGSNFTLKIRSTKLEDSAMYFCASRVGWSSGANVLTFGAGSRLTVL.

This sequence joins TRBV18 and TRBJ2-7; D might be TRBD1 or TRBD2, each matching 6 bases. The CDR3 covers 14 residues. The germline gives CDR1 KGHSH, CDR2 LQKENI. V shed 1 base and J shed 5 bases, with 12 bases lying between them. CDR3 region: CASSPRRGADEQYF. CDR3 nucleotides: TGTGCCAGCTCACCACGGAGGGGGGCCGACGAGCAGTACTTC. Looking up the rest from reference TRBV18 and TRBJ2-7 gives the full variable domain: NAGVMQNPRHLVRRRGQEARLRCSPMKGHSHVYWYRQLPEEGLKFMVYLQKENIIDESGMPKERFSAEFPKEGPSILRIQQVVRGDSAAYFCASSPRRGADEQYFGPGTRLTVT.

The chain links TRBV15 to TRBJ2-7, with 9 bases aligning to TRBD1. Unmatched junction bases numbered 5, after V lost 3 bases and J lost 2 bases. Germline CDR1 reads LNHNV; CDR2 reads YYDKDF (reference sequence). CDR3 length: 15 amino acids. The CDR3 DNA reads TGTGCCACCAGCAGTCCCCGGACAGGGGCCTACGAGCAGTACTTC. Its protein is CATSSPRTGAYEQYF.

This sequence joins TRBV6-1 and TRBJ2-2; D might be TRBD1 or TRBD2, each matching 6 bases. Germline-derived CDR1 and CDR2 are MNHNS and SASEGT. CDR3 length: 16 residues. The V and J ends lost 6 bases and 4 bases respectively, with 18 bases between them. The CDR3 DNA sequence: TGTGCCAGCAGCCGCGGGACACATATGACCACCGGGGAGCTGTTTTTT. The encoded protein is CASSRGTHMTTGELFF.

In its sample, this clonotype was seen a few times. This rearrangement joins TRBV7-9 to TRBJ2-7, with 10 bases lining up with TRBD1. Germline lookup yields CDR1 SEHNR and CDR2 FQNEAQ (reference sequence). Germline trimming cut 8 bases from V and 3 bases from J; bases unmatched to any gene: 4. The CDR3 extends over 13 amino acids. The CDR3 region is CASRGQGLYEQYF. The CDR3 nucleotides are TGTGCCAGCCGGGGACAGGGGCTCTACGAGCAGTACTTC.

V and J are TRBV6-5 and TRBJ2-5, with a weak D call TRBD2 (7 bases). The CDR3 is made up of 15 amino acids. Trimming took 7 bases from V and 6 from J, leaving 21 bases between them. Germline V gene data show CDR1 as MNHEY and CDR2 as SVGAGI. As DNA, the CDR3 is TGTGCCAGCACCCCTTTAACATCGGGGGGCAAGACCCAGTACTTC. It encodes CASTPLTSGGKTQYF.

The chain combines TRBV29-1 with TRBJ2-1, with D perhaps matching TRBD1 (6 bases). The CDR3 runs to 13 residues. Germline lookup yields CDR1 SQVTM and CDR2 ANQGSEA. Trimming left V 3 bases short and J 9 bases short, with 15 bases between. As DNA, the CDR3 is TGCAGCGTTGAGGAGACAGGTTTTGGTGAGCAGTTCTTC. It is translated as CSVEETGFGEQFF.

This chain joins TRBV5-1 and TRBJ2-3, with 10 bases fitting TRBD2. CDR1 and CDR2 from the germline V gene are SGHRS and YFSETQ. The CDR3 totals 14 residues. After removal of 4 bases from V and 6 bases from J, the junction contained 5 bases not matched to a gene. This CDR3 is CASSMGTSADTQYF. Here the CDR3 DNA reads TGCGCCAGCAGCATGGGGACTAGCGCGGATACGCAGTATTTT.

V and J are TRBV2 and TRBJ1-1; 10 bases fit TRBD1. The germline gives CDR1 SNHLY, CDR2 FYNNEI. This CDR3 has 13 amino acids. Unmatched junction bases numbered 4, after V lost 5 bases and J lost 7 bases. The CDR3 spells CASSRTGGSEAFF. Here the CDR3 DNA reads TGTGCCAGCAGTCGGACAGGGGGAAGTGAAGCTTTCTTT.

This clonotype was seen only once. The genes are TRBV13 and TRBJ1-2, with D unresolved. Trimming shortened V by 1 base and J by 2 bases, and 8 bases separated the two germline ends. CDR1 is PRHDT, CDR2 FYEKMQ, per germline (reference sequence). The CDR3 spans 14 residues. This CDR3 reads CASSLVGGNYGYTF. The CDR3 DNA sequence: TGTGCCAGCAGCTTAGTGGGAGGCAACTATGGCTACACCTTC.

V gene TRBV6-2 or TRBV6-3 combines with J gene TRBJ2-7; no definite D call. The CDR3 is 12 residues long. V was shortened by 2 bases and J by 6 bases, with 8 bases between the two germline ends. CDR1 MNHEY and CDR2 SVGEGT come from the germline V gene. CDR3 coding DNA: TGTGCCAGCAGTTACGGTCGCTCCGAGCAGTACTTC. Protein: CASSYGRSEQYF.

The rearrangement joins TRBV5-1 to TRBJ1-1; D uncertain. Germline CDR1 and CDR2: SGHRS and YFSETQ. V was shortened by 7 bases and J by 4 bases, with 20 bases between the two germline ends. The CDR3 has 15 residues. CDR3 bases: TGCGCCAGCGGAGAGACTAGATTAGGCGGCACTGAAGCTTTCTTT. This sequence encodes CASGETRLGGTEAFF.

The chain recombines TRBV11-2 with TRBJ1-3; 12 positions match TRBD1. Germline trimming cut 3 bases from V and 0 bases from J; bases unmatched to any gene: 15. Germline V CDR1 and CDR2: SGHAT, FQNNGV. This CDR3 is 21 amino acids long. CDR3 in amino acids: CASSFRPRDGTGGISGNTIYF. The CDR3 DNA follows: TGTGCCAGCAGCTTTAGACCCCGAGACGGGACAGGGGGCATCTCTGGAAACACCATATATTTT.

This clonotype occurred once. The V gene is TRBV29-1, the J gene TRBJ2-5, with 7 bases that match TRBD2. V gave up 4 bases and J gave up 3 bases; unmatched junction bases: 5. Germline CDR1 SQVTM, CDR2 ANQGSEA. The CDR3 runs 13 residues. The CDR3 DNA sequence: TGCAGCGTTGGGGGGGGATATAAAGAGACCCAGTACTTC. Translating it yields CSVGGGYKETQYF.

The rearrangement links TRBV19 to TRBJ2-1; D is unclear. The germline V gene encodes CDR1 LNHDA and CDR2 SQIVND (reference sequence). Trimming stripped 4 bases from V and 8 bases from J, with 9 bases between. The CDR3 runs 12 residues. The DNA of the CDR3 is TGTGCCAGTAGTACTTCAGCGTATGAGCAGTTCTTC. Residues: CASSTSAYEQFF.

The DNA for the CDR3 is TGCGCCAGCAGCCCCGGGACTAGCGGTGGCCGCTACGAGCAGTACTTC. Translation: CASSPGTSGGRYEQYF. The gene calls are TRBV4-3 and TRBJ2-7; 11 bases are a match to TRBD2. V dropped 4 bases and J dropped 3; count of bases not matched to a gene: 8. CDR1 LGHNA and CDR2 YSLEER come from the germline V gene. This CDR3 is built from 16 residues.

This clonotype occurred once. The chain uses TRBV3-1 and TRBJ1-1; no reliable D call. The germline V gene has CDR1 LGHDT and CDR2 YNNKEL (reference sequence). The V and J ends lost 3 bases and 4 bases respectively, with 3 bases between them. The CDR3 has 11 residues. The chain's CDR3 is CASSQVTEAFF. Here the CDR3 DNA reads TGTGCCAGCAGCCAGGTCACTGAAGCTTTCTTT.

The chain employs TRBV7-9 and TRBJ2-7; D is unresolved. The CDR3 sequence is 17 residues long. CDR1 is SEHNR, CDR2 FQNEAQ, per germline (reference sequence). Trimming removed 1 base from V and 0 bases from J, with 16 bases in between. The CDR3 nucleotides are TGTGCCAGCAGCTTAGAGGGCAGGAAGACGAGCTCCTACGAGCAGTACTTC. This gives the protein CASSLEGRKTSSYEQYF.

V and J are TRBV20-1 and TRBJ2-7; no definite D call. Germline CDR1 DFQATT, CDR2 SNEGSKA (reference sequence). The CDR3 runs 13 residues. The germline V and J ends were trimmed by 0 bases and 0 bases, with 6 bases remaining between them. CDR3 bases: TGCAGTGCTAGAGATCGCACCTCCTACGAGCAGTACTTC. Its translation: CSARDRTSYEQYF.

Only one count was recorded for this clonotype. The chain joins TRBV6-1 to TRBJ2-7, with 7 bases matching TRBD1. Germline trimming cut 3 bases from V and 3 bases from J; bases unmatched to any gene: 5. The CDR3 totals 14 residues. Germline loops: CDR1 MNHNS, CDR2 SASEGT. This CDR3 reads CASSEGTANYEQYF. The CDR3 DNA sequence: TGTGCCAGCAGTGAGGGGACAGCCAACTACGAGCAGTACTTC.

The chain uses TRBV29-1 and TRBJ2-1; TRBD2 is a possible D gene (5 bases). V was cut by 1 base and J by 7 bases, with 11 bases left in between. The CDR3 runs to 13 residues. Germline-derived CDR1 and CDR2 are SQVTM and ANQGSEA. CDR3: CSVEAKEGNEQFF. In nucleotides, the CDR3 is TGCAGCGTTGAAGCCAAAGAGGGTAATGAGCAGTTCTTC.

This CDR3 reads CASSSDRGDYEQYF. The CDR3 nucleotides are TGTGCCAGCAGCTCCGACAGGGGGGACTACGAGCAGTACTTC. V and J are TRBV7-9 and TRBJ2-7; 9 bases agree with TRBD1. Germline lookup yields CDR1 SEHNR and CDR2 FQNEAQ (reference sequence). The ends lost 4 bases at V and 3 bases at J; junction bases unmatched: 4. The CDR3 has 14 residues.

The V and J genes are TRBV2 and TRBJ2-1; 8 nucleotides align to TRBD2. CDR1 is SNHLY, CDR2 FYNNEI, per germline. V shed 4 bases, J shed 8 bases, and the junction held 13 bases outside the gene matches. This CDR3 region has 16 residues. The chain's CDR3 is CASSGPGSGSTDEQFF. The DNA for the CDR3 is TGTGCCAGCAGTGGGCCAGGGAGCGGGAGTACCGATGAGCAGTTCTTC.